This T cell receptor beta chain was obtained from a study of shared clonotypes between healthy human individuals. Overall study results and limits: Generation probabilities of non-shared clonotypes were lower (relative to those shared by all four donors). The small donor group covered limited genetic and exposure diversity.

Sequencing used immunoSEQ multiplex PCR; TCRdb keeps in-frame clones, though not all of them. In the table there are about 990,000 clones, 78% of which are singletons. This clone was observed a few times. No antigen is known for it. CDR1 is SGHRS, CDR2 YFSETQ, per germline. V shed 2 bases and J shed 4 bases, with 9 bases lying between them. The CDR3 covers 14 residues. CD4+ cells underwent separation, giving CD45RA+ naive and CD45RA-negative memory subsets. The sample comprised memory CD4+ T cells from PBMCs. The subset was: CD45RA-negative fraction. V is TRBV5-1 and J is TRBJ2-2; tentative D call: TRBD2 (5 bases). This clonotype was obtained from a man aged 18 to 29 in good health. Some clones in this sample may be carry-over from other donors' samples. The CDR3 DNA reads TGCGCCAGCAGCTTCCCTGAGGGCACCGGGGAGCTGTTTTTT. It is translated as CASSFPEGTGELFF.